This T cell receptor beta chain was recovered during a study of early T cells in non-severe SARS-CoV-2 infection. In TCRdb, the 5' RACE reads were re-called with MiXCR into one record per CDR3 protein. The sample carries approximately 81,000 distinct CDR3 sequences, 5% to 6.5% recorded once. This clonotype occurred a few times. V gave up 6 bases and J gave up 2 bases; unmatched junction bases: 14. Germline V gene lookup returns CDR1 MNHEY and CDR2 SVGEGT. The CDR3 loop spans 17 amino acids. The specimen sequenced was whole blood. The sequence was collected from an adult who was a healthcare worker with PCR-confirmed SARS-CoV-2 infection or an uninfected control (not recorded which). V is TRBV6-2 or TRBV6-3 and J is TRBJ1-1, with 8 bases fitting TRBD1. CDR3 sequence (DNA): TGTGCCAGCAGGGACTCGACAGGGGAGTTGAAAAACACTGAAGCTTTCTTT. Translating gives CASRDSTGELKNTEAFF.